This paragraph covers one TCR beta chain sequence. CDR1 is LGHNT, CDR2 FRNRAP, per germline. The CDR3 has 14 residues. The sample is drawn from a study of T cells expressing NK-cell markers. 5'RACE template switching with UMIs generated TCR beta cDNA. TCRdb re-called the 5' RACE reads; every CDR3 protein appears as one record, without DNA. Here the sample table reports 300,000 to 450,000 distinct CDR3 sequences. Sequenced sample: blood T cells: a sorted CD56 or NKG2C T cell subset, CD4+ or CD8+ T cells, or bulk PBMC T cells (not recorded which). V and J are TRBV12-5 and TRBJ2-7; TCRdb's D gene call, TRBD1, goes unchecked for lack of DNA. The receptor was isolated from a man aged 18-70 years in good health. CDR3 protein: CASGLVTLGDEQYF.